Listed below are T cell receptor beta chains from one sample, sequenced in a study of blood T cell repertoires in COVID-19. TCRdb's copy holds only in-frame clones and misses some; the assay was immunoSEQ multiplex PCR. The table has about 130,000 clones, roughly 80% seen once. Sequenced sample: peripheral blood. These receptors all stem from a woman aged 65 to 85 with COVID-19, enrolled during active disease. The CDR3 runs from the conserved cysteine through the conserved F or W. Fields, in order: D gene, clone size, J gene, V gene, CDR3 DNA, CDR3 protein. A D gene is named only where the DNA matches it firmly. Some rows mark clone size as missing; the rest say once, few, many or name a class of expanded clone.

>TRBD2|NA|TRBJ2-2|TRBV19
TGTGCCAGTAGTATTGCCGGTGTGGTCGGGGGGGCGACCGGGGAGCTGTTTTTT
CASSIAGVVGGATGELFF
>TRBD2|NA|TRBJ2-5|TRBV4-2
TGTGCCAGCAGCCAAGGGGGTAGCGGGGGTCCGGAGACCCAGTACTTC
CASSQGGSGGPETQYF
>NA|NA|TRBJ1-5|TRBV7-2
TGTGCCAGCAGCTTAGCAGGGAAGAGGGATCAGCCCCAGCATTTT
CASSLAGKRDQPQHF
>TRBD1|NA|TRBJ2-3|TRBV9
TGTGCCAGCAGCGCGATGAATTACAGGGGAGGCACAGATACGCAGTATTTT
CASSAMNYRGGTDTQYF
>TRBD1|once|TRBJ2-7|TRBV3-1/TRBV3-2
TGTGCCAGCAGCACTAGATTCCCGAACTCCCGGGACAGGGGGCTTTCAGTCGTGGGCGAGCAGTACTTC
CASSTRFPNSRDRGLSVVGEQYF
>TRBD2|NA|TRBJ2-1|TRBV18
TGTGCCAGCTCACCACCGGTGGCGGGAGGTGGAAATGAGCAGTTCTTC
CASSPPVAGGGNEQFF
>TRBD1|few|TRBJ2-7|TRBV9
TGTGCCAGCAGCGTAGGGGACAGGGCTGACGAGCAGTACTTC
CASSVGDRADEQYF
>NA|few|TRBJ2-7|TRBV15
TGTGCCACCAGCAGAGATCGAGGGCACGAGCAGTACTTC
CATSRDRGHEQYF
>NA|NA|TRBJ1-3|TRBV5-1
TGCGCCAGCAGCTTGAACAGCTTCAGCTCTGGAAACACCATATATTTT
CASSLNSFSSGNTIYF
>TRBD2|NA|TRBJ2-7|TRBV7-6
TGTGCCAGCAGCTTAAGCTCCGAGCTAGCGGTAGAGCAGTACTTC
CASSLSSELAVEQYF
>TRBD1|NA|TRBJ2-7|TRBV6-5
TGTGCCAGCAGCCCCGGGACAGGGAACGAGCAGTACTTC
CASSPGTGNEQYF
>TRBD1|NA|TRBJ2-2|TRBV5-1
TGCGCCAGCAGCTTTAAAACAGGGGACACCGGGGAGCTGTTTTTT
CASSFKTGDTGELFF
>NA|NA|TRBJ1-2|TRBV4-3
TGCGCCAGCAGCCAAGAAGTGTATGGCCATCCTAACTATGGCTACACCTTC
CASSQEVYGHPNYGYTF
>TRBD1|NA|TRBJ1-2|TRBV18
TGTGCCAGCTCACCCAAACAGGGGGCGGACTATGGCTACACCTTC
CASSPKQGADYGYTF
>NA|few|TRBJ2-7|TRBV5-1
TGCGCCAGCAGCGACGGATTAGGGGACGAGCAGTACTTC
CASSDGLGDEQYF
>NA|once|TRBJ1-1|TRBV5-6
TGTGCCAGCAGCTTGGTCCAGGTTGGGACTGAAGCTTTCTTT
CASSLVQVGTEAFF
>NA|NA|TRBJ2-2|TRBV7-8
TGTGCCAGCAGCTTATCCGCAACCGGCACCGGGGAGCTGTTTTTT
CASSLSATGTGELFF
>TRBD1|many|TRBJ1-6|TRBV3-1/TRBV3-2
TGTGCCAGCAGCTGGGACAGGGGCTATAATTCACCCCTCCACTTT
CASSWDRGYNSPLHF
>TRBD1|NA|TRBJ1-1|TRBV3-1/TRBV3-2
TGTGCCAGCAGCCAAGATAGAACCGGGACAGGGGAAGGGACTGAAGCTTTCTTT
CASSQDRTGTGEGTEAFF
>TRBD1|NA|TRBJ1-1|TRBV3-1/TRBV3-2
TGTGCCAGCAGCCCCGGGACAGGCCAAAGGTCGGCTTTCTTT
CASSPGTGQRSAFF
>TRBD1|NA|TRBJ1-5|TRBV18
TGTGCCAGCTCCGAACAGGGGGCCAGCAATCAGCCCCAGCATTTT
CASSEQGASNQPQHF
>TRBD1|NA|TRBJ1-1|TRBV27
TGTGCCAGCAGCCAGAGACAGGGGAGCACTGAAGCTTTCTTT
CASSQRQGSTEAFF
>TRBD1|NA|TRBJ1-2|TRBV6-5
TGTGCCAGCAGTTCTCCGGGACAGGGAGACTATGGCTACACCTTC
CASSSPGQGDYGYTF
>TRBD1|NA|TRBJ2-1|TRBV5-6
TGTGCCAGCAGCTATAGAAGGACAGGGGGCTTGAATGAGCAGTTCTTC
CASSYRRTGGLNEQFF